This TCR beta chain comes out of a study of cytotoxic CD8 clonotypes in ibrutinib-treated CLL. Findings and caveats of the study: Baseline clonality, above age-matched healthy donor levels, tracked circulating CD8+ T-cell counts.

As concerns this clone: Its antigen is as yet unknown.

Only in-frame clones appear in the TCRdb table, and some are missing; sequencing was by immunoSEQ multiplex PCR. There are roughly 54,000 clones in the sample; about three fifths occur only once, and approximately 30% lies in the top ten. CDR3 size: 14 residues. Germline V gene lookup returns CDR1 SGHRS and CDR2 YFSETQ. Trimming took 1 base from V and 3 from J, leaving 10 bases between them. V is TRBV5-1 and J is TRBJ1-1; no definite D call. The clonotype originates from a human donor with chronic lymphocytic leukemia. Sequencing used PBMCs, obtained after 24 months of ibrutinib treatment. CDR3 loop: CASSLMERDTEAFF. In DNA form, the CDR3 reads TGCGCCAGCAGCTTGATGGAGAGGGACACTGAAGCTTTCTTT.